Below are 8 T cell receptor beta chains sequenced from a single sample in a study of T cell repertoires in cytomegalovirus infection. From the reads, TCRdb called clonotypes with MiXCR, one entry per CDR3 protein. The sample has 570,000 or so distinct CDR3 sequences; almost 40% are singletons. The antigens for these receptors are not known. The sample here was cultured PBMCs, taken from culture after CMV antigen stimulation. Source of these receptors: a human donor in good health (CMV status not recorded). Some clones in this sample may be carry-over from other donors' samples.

The CDR3: CASSWGRGFTSEQYF. The CDR3, as DNA: TGTGCCAGCAGCTGGGGACGGGGATTTACCTCCGAGCAGTACTTC. The chain recombines TRBV7-6 with TRBJ2-7, with D perhaps assigned TRBD1 or TRBD2 (5 bases each). The germline V gene encodes CDR1 SGHVS and CDR2 FNYEAQ. The CDR3 sequence is 15 residues long. Trimming left V 4 bases short and J 6 bases short, with 19 bases between.

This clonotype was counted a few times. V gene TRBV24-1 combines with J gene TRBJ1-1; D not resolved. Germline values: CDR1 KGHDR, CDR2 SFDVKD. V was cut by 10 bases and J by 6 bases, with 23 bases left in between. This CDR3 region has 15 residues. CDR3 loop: CATLTGVGNNAEAFF. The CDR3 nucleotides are TGTGCCACATTGACGGGAGTGGGGAACAACGCTGAAGCTTTCTTT.

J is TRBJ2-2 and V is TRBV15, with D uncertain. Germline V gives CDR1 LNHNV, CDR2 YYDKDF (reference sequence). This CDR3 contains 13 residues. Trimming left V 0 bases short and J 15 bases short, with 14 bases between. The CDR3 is CATSRDYSTRMFF. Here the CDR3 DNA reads TGTGCCACCAGCAGAGATTACTCGACCCGGATGTTTTTT.

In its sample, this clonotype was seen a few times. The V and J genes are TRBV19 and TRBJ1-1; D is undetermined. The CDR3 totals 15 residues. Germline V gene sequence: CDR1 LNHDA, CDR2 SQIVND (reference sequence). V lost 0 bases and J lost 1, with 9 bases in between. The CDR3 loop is CASSIDRRANTEAFF. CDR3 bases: TGTGCCAGTAGTATAGATCGACGGGCGAACACTGAAGCTTTCTTT. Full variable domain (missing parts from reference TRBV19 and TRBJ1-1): DGGITQSPKYLFRKEGQNVTLSCEQNLNHDAMYWYRQDPGQGLRLIYYSQIVNDFQKGDIAEGYSVSREKKESFPLTVTSAQKNPTAFYLCASSIDRRANTEAFFGQGTRLTVV.

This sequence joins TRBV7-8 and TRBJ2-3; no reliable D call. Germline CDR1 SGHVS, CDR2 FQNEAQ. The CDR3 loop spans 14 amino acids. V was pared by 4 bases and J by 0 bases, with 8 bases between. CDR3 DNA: TGTGCCAGCAGCTCTTTATACAGCACAGATACGCAGTATTTT. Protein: CASSSLYSTDTQYF.

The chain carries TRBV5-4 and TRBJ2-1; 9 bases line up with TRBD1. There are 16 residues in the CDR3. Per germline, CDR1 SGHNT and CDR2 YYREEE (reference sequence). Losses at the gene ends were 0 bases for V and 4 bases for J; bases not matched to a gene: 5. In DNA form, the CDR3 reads TGTGCCAGCAGCTTGGGGGGAGGACAGGGGTACAATGAGCAGTTCTTC. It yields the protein CASSLGGGQGYNEQFF.

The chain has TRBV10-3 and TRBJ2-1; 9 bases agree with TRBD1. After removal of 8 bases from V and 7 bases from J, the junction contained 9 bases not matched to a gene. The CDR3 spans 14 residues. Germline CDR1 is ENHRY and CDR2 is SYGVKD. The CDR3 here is CAIRGRQGGNEQFF. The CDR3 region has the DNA TGTGCCATCCGGGGGCGACAGGGGGGGAATGAGCAGTTCTTC.

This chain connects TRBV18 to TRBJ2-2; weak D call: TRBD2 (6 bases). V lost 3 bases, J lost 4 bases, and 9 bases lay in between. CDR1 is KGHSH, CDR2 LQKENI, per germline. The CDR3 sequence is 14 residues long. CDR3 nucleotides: TGTGCCAGCTCACCGGAGGGATTCACCGGGGAGCTGTTTTTT. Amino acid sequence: CASSPEGFTGELFF.